This T cell receptor (beta chain) is drawn from a study of cytomegalovirus exposure and HLA in healthy donors. V lost 5 bases to trimming and J lost 2 bases; unmatched junction nucleotides: 5. Germline V CDR1 and CDR2: MNHNS, SASEGT. The CDR3 is made up of 14 amino acids. Those who donated were healthy bone marrow donors. Donors sampled were nominally healthy, though unrecorded immune exposures were likely. The PCR made use of 60 Vbeta and 13 Jbeta primers. The protocol was immunoSEQ multiplex PCR, while the TCRdb copy is restricted to in-frame clones and leaves out a portion. This sample's table reports fewer than 150,000 clones. The study's findings and limits: Donor immune exposure was known only as CMV serostatus. What a later analysis reportedly showed was that an Asian-associated ancestry cluster had fewer N-insertions than the roughly 670-donor mean.

Turning to this clone: Its antigen is unknown.

V gene TRBV6-1 combines with J gene TRBJ2-7; 8 bases are a match to TRBD1. The TCR comes from a man between 40 and 49 years old in good health and CMV-seronegative. The sequenced material came from PBMCs. The CDR3: CASSSTGGPYEQYF. The CDR3 DNA reads TGTGCCAGCAGTAGTACAGGGGGTCCCTACGAGCAGTACTTC.